This TCR beta chain was identified in a study of blood T cell repertoires in COVID-19. Across the study: The samples span acute and convalescent COVID-19 from the United States, Italy and Spain. PBMCs, B-cell-depleted T cells, or T cells provided the cDNA or gDNA that made up the material.

Germline loops: CDR1 PRHDT, CDR2 FYEKMQ (reference sequence). V was pared by 0 bases and J by 5 bases, with 8 bases between. This CDR3 has 14 amino acids. As originally analysed: Estimation of nucleated cell counts was performed using reference gene primer amplification. Here immunoSEQ multiplex PCR was the method, and the copy in TCRdb shows in-frame clones only, minus some. That table gives V, J and clone size, and the DNA gave D and trimming. The data show around 52,000 clones, more than 70% seen once. The TCR originated in a woman older than 75 with acute or convalescent COVID-19. V and J are TRBV13 and TRBJ1-5; no reliable D call. Sequencing was done on a sample of peripheral blood. The DNA of the CDR3 is TGTGCCAGCAGCTTAGGCCTTTCCGATCAGCCCCAGCATTTT. It codes for CASSLGLSDQPQHF.